These 9 T cell receptor beta chains were all obtained from the same sample, sequenced in a study of identical twins. TCRdb re-derived calls from the 5' RACE reads in MiXCR, one entry per CDR3 protein. Here the sample spans more than 1.5 million distinct CDR3 sequences, around a third being singletons. The sample taken for sequencing was cord blood. All receptors derive from a newborn girl in good health.

This clonotype appeared a few times. V and J are TRBV20-1 and TRBJ1-5; D remains ambiguous. Trimming stripped 3 bases from V and 6 bases from J, with 15 bases between. This CDR3 has 14 amino acids. The V gene's germline CDR1 is DFQATT and CDR2 SNEGSKA (reference sequence). Here the CDR3 DNA reads TGCAGTGCTAGGCTAGGGTCCGCTAGTCAGCCCCAGCATTTT. The encoded protein is CSARLGSASQPQHF.

This clonotype was recorded many times. The chain joins TRBV6-1 to TRBJ2-3, with D hard to call. CDR3 length: 13 amino acids. V lost 2 bases and J lost 4, with 7 bases in between. The V gene's germline CDR1 is MNHNS and CDR2 SASEGT. The CDR3 region is CASSELGSDTQYF. CDR3 DNA sequence: TGTGCCAGCAGTGAACTGGGGTCAGATACGCAGTATTTT.

This chain uses TRBV5-1 with TRBJ2-7, with 10 bases identical to TRBD2. The germline V gene encodes CDR1 SGHRS and CDR2 YFSETQ. CDR3 size: 16 residues. The V and J ends lost 4 bases and 3 bases, in that order; junction bases with no gene match: 10. The CDR3 is CASSDLKRGGYYEQYF. Here the CDR3 DNA reads TGCGCCAGCAGCGACCTAAAGCGGGGGGGATACTACGAGCAGTACTTC.

The sample holds a few counts of this clonotype. The chain couples TRBV5-1 to TRBJ1-1; TRBD1 is a possible D gene (5 bases). V was trimmed by 0 bases and J by 1 base, leaving 13 bases between them. Germline assignment: CDR1 SGHRS and CDR2 YFSETQ. There are 16 residues in the CDR3. CDR3 sequence reads: CASSLVSVGTNTEAFF. The CDR3 region has the DNA TGCGCCAGCAGCTTGGTCTCGGTAGGGACGAACACTGAAGCTTTCTTT.

J is TRBJ2-3 and V is TRBV29-1, with D maybe TRBD1 (5 bases). Germline CDR1 SQVTM, CDR2 ANQGSEA. The ends were cut back, 3 bases at V and 0 bases at J, with 13 bases in the middle. This CDR3 contains 15 residues. The DNA of the CDR3 is TGCAGCGTTGAGGGTGGGGCAGGGAGCACAGATACGCAGTATTTT. It specifies CSVEGGAGSTDTQYF.

This clonotype was seen repeatedly, ten times or more. This chain joins TRBV29-1 and TRBJ1-2, with 8 bases identical to TRBD1. This CDR3 is 12 amino acids long. CDR1 and CDR2 (germline): SQVTM, ANQGSEA. Unmatched junction bases numbered 1, after V lost 3 bases and J lost 4 bases. The CDR3: CSVEDRVYGYTF. The DNA of the CDR3 is TGCAGCGTTGAGGACAGGGTCTATGGCTACACCTTC.

The chain uses TRBV20-1 and TRBJ1-1, with D maybe TRBD1 (6 bases). Germline V gives CDR1 DFQATT, CDR2 SNEGSKA (reference sequence). Trimming cost V 5 bases and J 2 bases, with 12 bases left between them. CDR3 size: 13 residues. CDR3 amino acids: CSAHRVRNTEAFF. The CDR3 DNA sequence: TGCAGTGCTCACAGGGTTCGTAACACTGAAGCTTTCTTT.

This clonotype has only a few counts. The chain recombines TRBV20-1 with TRBJ2-7; D may be TRBD2 (5 bases). Germline V CDR1 and CDR2: DFQATT, SNEGSKA (reference sequence). Trimming left V 0 bases short and J 4 bases short, with 19 bases between. This CDR3 is 16 amino acids long. The CDR3 sequence: CSARDRRNAGRYEQYF. In DNA, the CDR3 is TGCAGTGCTAGAGATCGGAGGAACGCCGGCCGGTACGAGCAGTACTTC.

This clonotype was detected once. The rearrangement links TRBV7-2 to TRBJ2-1; TRBD2 matches 11 bases. The J call may be faulty, since TRBJ2-7 better matches the DNA end. Germline-derived CDR1 and CDR2 are SGHTA and FQGNSA. The CDR3 extends over 18 amino acids. Written as DNA, the CDR3 is TGTGCCAGCAGCTTCCCCGGACTAGCGGGCCCATCCTACAATGAGCAGTACTTC. Amino acid sequence: CASSFPGLAGPSYNEQYF.